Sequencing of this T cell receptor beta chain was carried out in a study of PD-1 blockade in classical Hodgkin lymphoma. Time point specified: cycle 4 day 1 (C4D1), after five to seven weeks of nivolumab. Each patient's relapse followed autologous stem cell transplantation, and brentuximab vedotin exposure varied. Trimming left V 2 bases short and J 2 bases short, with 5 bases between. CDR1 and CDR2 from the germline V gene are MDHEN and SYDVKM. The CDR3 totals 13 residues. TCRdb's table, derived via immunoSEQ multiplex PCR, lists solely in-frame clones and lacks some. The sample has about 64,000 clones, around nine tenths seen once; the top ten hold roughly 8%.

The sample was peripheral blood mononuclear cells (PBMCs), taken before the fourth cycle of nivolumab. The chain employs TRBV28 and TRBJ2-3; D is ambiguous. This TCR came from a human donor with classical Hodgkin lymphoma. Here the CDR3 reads CASSLLPTDTQYF. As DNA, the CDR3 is TGTGCCAGCAGTTTACTACCCACAGATACGCAGTATTTT. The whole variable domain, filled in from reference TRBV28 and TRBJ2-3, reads DVKVTQSSRYLVKRTGEKVFLECVQDMDHENMFWYRQDPGLGLRLIYFSYDVKMKEKGDIPEGYSVSREKKERFSLILESASTNQTSMYLCASSLLPTDTQYFGPGTRLTVL.